This TCR beta chain was sequenced in a study of radiotherapy plus CTLA-4 blockade in lung cancer. TCRdb keeps only in-frame clones here, not all; method: immunoSEQ multiplex PCR. The table lists 40,000 to 45,000 clones, roughly 67% of them singletons, with over 20% in the top ten. Comment on this clone: Its antigen remains unidentified.

Study-level findings and limits: Radiotherapy plus ipilimumab was followed by expansion in blood of tumor-derived TCR clones.

The clonotype originates from a human donor with non-small cell lung cancer who had a partial response to radiotherapy plus ipilimumab. The material sequenced was peripheral blood, taken from a patient treated with radiotherapy plus ipilimumab.

The CDR3 DNA follows: TGCGCCAGCAGCCAAGATAGGGGGCAGGTCCAGAACCCCGTTGGGAACTATGGCTACACCTTC. It codes for CASSQDRGQVQNPVGNYGYTF. The V call is TRBV4-1, the J call TRBJ1-2; 7 nucleotides match TRBD1. V shed 0 bases, J shed 2 bases, and the junction held 21 bases outside the gene matches. CDR1 and CDR2 (germline): MGHRA, YSYEKL. There are 21 residues in the CDR3.